The rows below give T cell receptor beta chains drawn from one sample of a study of breast tumors, draining lymph nodes, adjacent tissues. TCRdb fed the multiplex PCR reads into MiXCR, producing one record per CDR3 protein. The data contain approximately 150,000 distinct CDR3 sequences, approximately 32% of them seen just once; the ten biggest clones take up 2% to 2.5%. Sequencing input: axillary lymph node tissue. The source is a female donor with breast cancer. Some clones in this sample may be carry-over from other donors' samples. CDR3s leave out the opening cysteine and the closing phenylalanine or tryptophan. The D gene is left open where the match is weak.

J gene: TRBJ1-2; V gene: TRBV5-6; D gene: NA; CDR3 protein: ASSFEQGRGYGYT
J gene: TRBJ1-2; V gene: TRBV2; D gene: TRBD1; CDR3 protein: ASTSQGDLGYT
J gene: TRBJ2-6; V gene: TRBV5-1; D gene: TRBD1; CDR3 protein: ATRAGGNSGANVLT
J gene: TRBJ2-2; V gene: TRBV7-9; D gene: NA; CDR3 protein: ASSSTEHTGELF
J gene: TRBJ1-6; V gene: TRBV7-9; D gene: NA; CDR3 protein: ASSLAGYSPLH
J gene: TRBJ1-2; V gene: TRBV5-6; D gene: TRBD1; CDR3 protein: ASSWGQGLSGYT
J gene: TRBJ1-5; V gene: TRBV6-5; D gene: NA; CDR3 protein: ASSYSQGNQPQH
J gene: TRBJ2-7; V gene: TRBV5-1; D gene: NA; CDR3 protein: ASSLIGGNEYEQY
J gene: TRBJ2-5; V gene: TRBV19; D gene: TRBD2; CDR3 protein: ASSSWGREEQETQY
J gene: TRBJ1-1; V gene: TRBV5-1; D gene: NA; CDR3 protein: ASTRHLNTEAF
J gene: TRBJ1-4; V gene: TRBV6-5; D gene: NA; CDR3 protein: ASSGAAVGVEKLF
J gene: TRBJ1-3; V gene: TRBV5-8; D gene: NA; CDR3 protein: ASSSTRLLSGNTIY
J gene: TRBJ1-2; V gene: TRBV2; D gene: NA; CDR3 protein: ASSSSRDYGYT
J gene: TRBJ2-5; V gene: TRBV6-2/TRBV6-3; D gene: NA; CDR3 protein: ASSFEGGVVAQY
J gene: TRBJ2-1; V gene: TRBV10-1; D gene: NA; CDR3 protein: ASSVGPGVYEQF
J gene: TRBJ2-3; V gene: TRBV20-1; D gene: TRBD2; CDR3 protein: SARVLAGGPLWSDTQY
J gene: TRBJ1-2; V gene: TRBV2; D gene: NA; CDR3 protein: ASSEGFNYGYT
J gene: TRBJ1-4; V gene: TRBV20-1; D gene: NA; CDR3 protein: SALGGTNEKLF
J gene: TRBJ2-7; V gene: TRBV20-1; D gene: TRBD1; CDR3 protein: SARGTGSYEQY
J gene: TRBJ1-6; V gene: TRBV5-6; D gene: TRBD1; CDR3 protein: ASGGTGVYNSPLH
J gene: TRBJ1-5; V gene: TRBV19; D gene: NA; CDR3 protein: ASKGGQFNQPQH
J gene: TRBJ1-1; V gene: TRBV4-1; D gene: TRBD1; CDR3 protein: ASSQLTGVNTEAF
J gene: TRBJ2-5; V gene: TRBV6-5; D gene: TRBD2; CDR3 protein: ASSQQTSWLETQY
J gene: TRBJ2-7; V gene: TRBV6-1; D gene: TRBD2; CDR3 protein: ASSEILAGIHYEQY
J gene: TRBJ1-2; V gene: TRBV20-1; D gene: TRBD1; CDR3 protein: SARGTGADLYGYT
J gene: TRBJ1-4; V gene: TRBV7-6; D gene: TRBD1; CDR3 protein: ASSLGGTGGEKLF
J gene: TRBJ2-1; V gene: TRBV7-2; D gene: TRBD2; CDR3 protein: ASSLGLAGGSNEQF
J gene: TRBJ1-1; V gene: TRBV6-5; D gene: NA; CDR3 protein: ASSQSGGVLAEAF
J gene: TRBJ2-6; V gene: TRBV5-1; D gene: NA; CDR3 protein: ASSYTGGANVLT
J gene: TRBJ2-5; V gene: TRBV6-2/TRBV6-3; D gene: NA; CDR3 protein: ASRWLGKETQY
J gene: NA; V gene: TRBV20-1; D gene: TRBD1; CDR3 protein: STTWTGGTEAF
J gene: TRBJ2-3; V gene: TRBV29-1; D gene: NA; CDR3 protein: SVEDTWSTDTQY
J gene: TRBJ1-5; V gene: TRBV20-1; D gene: TRBD1; CDR3 protein: SARAAGGLYQPQH
J gene: TRBJ2-7; V gene: TRBV10-3; D gene: NA; CDR3 protein: AISESYGTSYVQY
J gene: TRBJ2-1; V gene: TRBV30; D gene: NA; CDR3 protein: AWRVADEQF
J gene: TRBJ2-3; V gene: TRBV11-2; D gene: TRBD2; CDR3 protein: ASSFWGGGARNTQY
J gene: TRBJ1-6; V gene: TRBV19; D gene: NA; CDR3 protein: ASSKGQYNSPLH
J gene: TRBJ1-2; V gene: TRBV20-1; D gene: NA; CDR3 protein: SARDSALYGYT
J gene: TRBJ2-5; V gene: TRBV7-9; D gene: NA; CDR3 protein: ASSLAQTAGTQY
J gene: TRBJ1-2; V gene: TRBV6-6; D gene: TRBD1; CDR3 protein: ASSAGGGNYGYT
J gene: TRBJ1-6; V gene: TRBV30; D gene: NA; CDR3 protein: AWNPVGSYNSPLH
J gene: TRBJ2-5; V gene: TRBV20-1; D gene: TRBD2; CDR3 protein: SARPLAGGETQY
J gene: TRBJ1-1; V gene: TRBV30; D gene: NA; CDR3 protein: AWSVGGSNTEAF
J gene: TRBJ2-5; V gene: TRBV2; D gene: TRBD2; CDR3 protein: ASISGGAGETQY
J gene: TRBJ2-2; V gene: TRBV5-1; D gene: NA; CDR3 protein: ASSSAAGGTGELF
J gene: TRBJ1-1; V gene: TRBV20-1; D gene: NA; CDR3 protein: SARDLSVNTEAF
J gene: TRBJ2-5; V gene: TRBV5-1; D gene: NA; CDR3 protein: ASSPDSLSETQY
J gene: TRBJ2-1; V gene: TRBV14; D gene: TRBD1; CDR3 protein: ASSPPGDRQYNEQF
J gene: TRBJ1-4; V gene: TRBV9; D gene: NA; CDR3 protein: ASRFERENEKLF
J gene: TRBJ1-5; V gene: TRBV6-1; D gene: NA; CDR3 protein: ASGMTGGGQPQH
J gene: TRBJ2-5; V gene: TRBV3-1; D gene: NA; CDR3 protein: ASSHSERVVETQY
J gene: TRBJ1-6; V gene: TRBV20-1; D gene: NA; CDR3 protein: SALSMDSYNSPLH
J gene: TRBJ2-7; V gene: TRBV19; D gene: NA; CDR3 protein: ASSIHPGAGGNEQY
J gene: TRBJ2-5; V gene: TRBV2; D gene: TRBD2; CDR3 protein: ASTPTSLETQY
J gene: TRBJ1-2; V gene: TRBV24-1; D gene: TRBD1; CDR3 protein: ATSDYRGGGYT